This entry concerns a single T cell receptor (beta chain). This clone was counted a few times. This receptor's antigen is unknown. No base-level quality is on record; no much larger clone is a single base apart. A distance of 10 bases separates the germline ends of V and J, which lose 5 bases and 3 bases respectively. The CDR3 runs 13 amino acids, cysteine and phenylalanine included. Solely the CDR3 DNA is kept, with 39 bases framed from the first base. CDR1 MDHEN and CDR2 SYDVKM are derived from the germline V gene. The source of the sample is a study of lymphopenia after photon versus proton radiotherapy (dated by TCRdb to 2018 to 2020). Concerning the study at large: In patients with gastrointestinal tumors who developed high-grade lymphopenia, the study compared the immunological effects of photon radiation therapy with those of proton radiation therapy. The goal of the study was to describe how the two radiation modalities differ in their effects on the immune system. A cohort of about 20 patients with gastrointestinal tumors who received either photon or proton therapy and subsequently developed lymphopenia was included.

The study at large found these results: After the lymphocyte count nadir, oligoclonal expansion, especially of CD8+ Temra cells, was observed in photon-treated repertoires, and the drop in diversity was driven by this expansion. The survival association was assessed only in patients who died, and better survival with proton therapy was presented by the authors as a possibility rather than a demonstrated result. During treatment, patients who received photon therapy lost naive T cells and TCR diversity and gained effector/memory populations, whereas patients who received proton therapy remained relatively stable. Across the cohort, a larger post-nadir drop in TCR diversity was inversely correlated with overall survival time among patients who died.

Library prep was done by the immunoSEQ multiplex PCR assay. Alongside multiparametric flow cytometry, deep sequencing of rearranged TCR beta loci was used to profile the T cell repertoires. TCRdb retrieved this table from immuneACCESS and kept in-frame rearrangements only. Not all clones are present; in checked studies, unresolved V genes account for under half, and no reason is known for the remainder. The sample yields roughly 67,000 clones; approximately 90% were counted once. The top ten clones comprise approximately 2.9% of the sample. Specimen: peripheral blood, collected from a patient treated with photon-based radiotherapy. The chain joins TRBV28 to TRBJ1-1; matching of 5 bases hints at TRBD1 as the D gene. The TCR sequence derives from a woman in her sixties or seventies with pancreatic cancer. The CDR3 corresponds to CASSGGFYTEAFF. In nucleotide form, the sequence is TGTGCCAGCAGTGGGGGGTTCTACACTGAAGCTTTCTTT.